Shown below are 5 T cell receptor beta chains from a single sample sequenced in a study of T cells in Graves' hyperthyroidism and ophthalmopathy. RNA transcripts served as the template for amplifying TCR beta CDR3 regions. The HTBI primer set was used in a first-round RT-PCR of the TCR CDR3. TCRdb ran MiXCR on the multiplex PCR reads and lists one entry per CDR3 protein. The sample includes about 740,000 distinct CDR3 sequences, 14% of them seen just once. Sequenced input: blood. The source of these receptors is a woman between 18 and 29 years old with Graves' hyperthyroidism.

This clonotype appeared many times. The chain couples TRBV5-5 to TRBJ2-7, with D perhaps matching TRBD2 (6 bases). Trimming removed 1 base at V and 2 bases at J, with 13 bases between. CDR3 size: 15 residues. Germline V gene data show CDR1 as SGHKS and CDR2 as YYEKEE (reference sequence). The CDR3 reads CASSLTGERPYEQYF. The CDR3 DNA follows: TGTGCCAGCAGCTTGACGGGAGAGAGACCCTACGAGCAGTACTTC.

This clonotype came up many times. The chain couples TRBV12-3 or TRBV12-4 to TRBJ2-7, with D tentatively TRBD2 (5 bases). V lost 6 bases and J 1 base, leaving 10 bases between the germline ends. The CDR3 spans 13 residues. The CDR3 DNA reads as TGTGCCAGCAGGTTGAGCGGATCCTACGAGCAGTACTTC. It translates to CASRLSGSYEQYF.

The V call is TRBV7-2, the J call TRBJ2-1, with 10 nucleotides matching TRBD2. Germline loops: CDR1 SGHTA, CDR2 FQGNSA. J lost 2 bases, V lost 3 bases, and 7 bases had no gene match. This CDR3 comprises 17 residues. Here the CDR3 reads CASSFPRTSGAYNEQFF. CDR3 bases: TGTGCCAGCAGCTTCCCCCGGACTAGCGGAGCCTACAATGAGCAGTTCTTC. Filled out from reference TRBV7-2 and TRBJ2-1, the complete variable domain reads GAGVSQSPSNKVTEKGKDVELRCDPISGHTALYWYRQSLGQGLEFLIYFQGNSAPDKSGLPSDRFSAERTGGSVSTLTIQRTQQEDSAVYLCASSFPRTSGAYNEQFFGPGTRLTVL.

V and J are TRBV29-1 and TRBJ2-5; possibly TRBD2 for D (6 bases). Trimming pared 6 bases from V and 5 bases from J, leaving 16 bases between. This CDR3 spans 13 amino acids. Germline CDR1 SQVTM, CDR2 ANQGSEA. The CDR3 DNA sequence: TGCAGCGTCGGGACTCACTATTGGGAGACCCAGTACTTC. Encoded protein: CSVGTHYWETQYF.

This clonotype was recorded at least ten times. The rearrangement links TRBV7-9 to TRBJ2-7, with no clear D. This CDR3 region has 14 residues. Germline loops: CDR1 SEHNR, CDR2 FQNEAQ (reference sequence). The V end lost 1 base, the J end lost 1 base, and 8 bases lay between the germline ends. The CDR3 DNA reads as TGTGCCAGCAGCTTAGTCGGAATATCCTACGAGCAGTACTTC. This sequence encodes CASSLVGISYEQYF.